What follows is one T cell receptor (beta chain) and its context. What it binds is not known. This entry is derived from a study of radiotherapy plus CTLA-4 blockade in lung cancer. Overall study context: Objective responses emerged in around 18% of patients, and 31% attained disease control.

The CDR3 has 15 amino acids. CDR1 and CDR2 from the germline V gene are MNHEY and SVGAGI. With 0 bases clipped from V and 10 bases from J, the junction kept 8 bases outside the gene matches. Patients in the study, people with chemo-refractory metastatic non-small-cell lung cancer, received focal radiation plus ipilimumab CTLA-4 blockade. Study-level points and caveats: After treatment with radiotherapy plus ipilimumab, TCR clones that came from the tumor expanded in blood.

The table came from immunoSEQ multiplex PCR; TCRdb's copy has only in-frame clones and leaves some out. In the table there are roughly 44,000 clones, more than 70% of which are singletons. This specimen consisted of peripheral blood, obtained from a patient treated with radiotherapy plus ipilimumab. The sequence came from a human donor with non-small cell lung cancer whose response to radiotherapy plus ipilimumab could not be evaluated. The V and J genes are TRBV6-5 and TRBJ2-1; TRBD1 matches at 8 bases. This CDR3 is CASSYSVRDRTEQFF. The CDR3 DNA follows: TGTGCCAGCAGTTACTCGGTTAGGGACAGGACAGAGCAGTTCTTC.